This entry lists 8 T cell receptor beta chains sequenced from one sample in a study of T-cell memory formation after mild COVID-19. TCRdb reprocessed the 5' RACE reads via MiXCR and lists one record per CDR3 protein. Of almost 350,000 distinct CDR3 sequences listed, more than 20% are singletons. Material: PBMCs or a T cell subset sorted from them (not recorded which). The receptors originated from a man between 18 and 29 years old who had mild COVID-19 (a few samples of this study predate the infection). Cell type and time point are not known.

There are a few counts of this clonotype. This CDR3 is CASSQITGANTGELFF. The CDR3, as DNA: TGTGCCAGCAGCCAAATCACGGGGGCGAACACCGGGGAGCTGTTTTTT. This rearrangement joins TRBV4-2 to TRBJ2-2; TRBD2 might be the D (6 bases). Germline values: CDR1 LGHNA, CDR2 YNFKEQ. This CDR3 has 16 amino acids. Trimming pared 2 bases from V and 0 bases from J, leaving 10 bases between.

The V and J genes are TRBV2 and TRBJ2-1, with D perhaps TRBD1 (5 bases). Germline CDR1 SNHLY, CDR2 FYNNEI. The germline V and J ends were trimmed by 6 bases and 10 bases, with 7 bases remaining between them. The CDR3 is 10 residues long. CDR3 sequence reads: CASSPGEQFF. In DNA form, the CDR3 reads TGTGCCAGCAGCCCAGGGGAGCAGTTCTTC. The full variable domain, in which reference TRBV2 and TRBJ2-1 provide the parts outside the CDR3, is EPEVTQTPSHQVTQMGQEVILRCVPISNHLYFYWYRQILGQKVEFLVSFYNNEISEKSEIFDDQFSVERPDGSNFTLKIRSTKLEDSAMYFCASSPGEQFFGPGTRLTVL.

This clonotype was counted between two and nine times. The rearrangement uses TRBV29-1 and TRBJ1-1, with D possibly matching TRBD1 (5 bases). The V end was cut by 6 bases, the J end by 1 base, with 18 bases between. The CDR3 spans 15 residues. Germline CDR1 and CDR2: SQVTM and ANQGSEA. As DNA, the CDR3 is TGCAGCGTGGGAAAAGGGGTGATTGGGAACACTGAAGCTTTCTTT. Amino acid sequence: CSVGKGVIGNTEAFF. Combining the CDR3 with reference TRBV29-1 and TRBJ1-1 gives the whole variable domain SAVISQKPSRDICQRGTSLTIQCQVDSQVTMMFWYRQQPGQSLTLIATANQGSEATYESGFVIDKFPISRPNLTFSTLTVSNMSPEDSSIYLCSVGKGVIGNTEAFFGQGTRLTVV.

This clonotype has ten or more counts. The genes are TRBV4-2 and TRBJ2-1; 11 positions match TRBD2. This CDR3 contains 16 residues. Germline CDR1 reads LGHNA; CDR2 reads YNFKEQ. Unmatched junction bases numbered 1, after V lost 0 bases and J lost 3 bases. The CDR3 region is CASSQDGTSGYNEQFF. CDR3 nucleotides: TGTGCCAGCAGCCAAGATGGGACTAGCGGCTACAATGAGCAGTTCTTC.

The V and J genes are TRBV2 and TRBJ2-7, with 16 bases aligning to TRBD2. Germline trimming cut 10 bases from V and 6 bases from J; bases unmatched to any gene: 6. CDR3 length: 14 residues. Germline V gives CDR1 SNHLY, CDR2 FYNNEI. The DNA of the CDR3 is TGTGCCACCCCGGGACTAGCGGGGGGGCGCGAGCAGTACGTC. Its protein is CATPGLAGGREQYV.

This clonotype occurred many times. The rearrangement links TRBV7-3 to TRBJ2-3; 12 bases line up with TRBD2. Trimming removed 4 bases from V and 1 base from J; junction bases left unmatched: 6. The CDR3 extends over 17 amino acids. Germline CDR1 and CDR2: SGHTA and FQGTGA. CDR3 coding DNA: TGTGCCAGCAGCTCGCGACTAGCGGGGGACCGCACAGATACGCAGTATTTT. Residues: CASSSRLAGDRTDTQYF.

The V call is TRBV15, the J call TRBJ2-1; D is possibly TRBD1 (6 bases). V shed 2 bases and J shed 3 bases, with 8 bases lying between them. The CDR3 runs to 14 residues. Germline loops: CDR1 LNHNV, CDR2 YYDKDF (reference sequence). The CDR3 spells CATSRQGNYNEQFF. DNA of the CDR3: TGTGCCACCAGCAGACAGGGGAACTACAATGAGCAGTTCTTC.

In the case of this clonotype: This could be a read error, since a much larger clone is one nucleotide away. V usage is TRBV7-9 and J usage is TRBJ2-1; no reliable D call. Between the trimmed V and J ends, which lost 8 bases and 9 bases, there was a span of 2 bases. This CDR3 comprises 8 residues. Looked up from germline, CDR1 is SEHNR and CDR2 is FQNEAQ (reference sequence). CDR3 nucleotides: TGTGCCAGCGGTGAGCAGTTCTTC. Amino acids: CASGEQFF. The whole variable domain, remainder taken from reference TRBV7-9 and TRBJ2-1, is DTGVSQNPRHKITKRGQNVTFRCDPISEHNRLYWYRQTLGQGPEFLTYFQNEAQLEKSRLLSDRFSAERPKGSFSTLEIQRTEQGDSAMYLCASGEQFFGPGTRLTVL.